The 17 T cell receptor beta chains below come from one sample, sequenced in a study of blood T cells in healthy people across ages. The second PCR ran roughly 6 to 11 cycles with a sample-barcoded 5' primer and J-beta primers. Each CDR3 protein gets one entry after TCRdb re-called the 5' RACE reads with MiXCR. The sample carries roughly 550,000 distinct CDR3 sequences, around 24% recorded once. This same sample was also taken into another study, of T cells of mothers and their children.

Sequenced: blood. These receptors all stem from a boy between 10 and 17 years old in good health.

V gene TRBV30 combines with J gene TRBJ2-5; a weak D match, TRBD2 (6 bases). CDR3 size: 13 residues. The germline V gene has CDR1 GTSNPN and CDR2 SVGIG (reference sequence). Here the CDR3 reads CAQKSGPGETQYF. DNA for the CDR3: TGTGCTCAAAAAAGCGGGCCGGGAGAGACCCAGTACTTC.

A remark on this clonotype: With a much larger clone just one base away, this may be a read error. The genes are TRBV20-1 and TRBJ2-1; D is uncertain. V was pared by 3 bases and J by 2 bases, with 14 bases between. Per germline, CDR1 DFQATT and CDR2 SNEGSKA (reference sequence). This CDR3 has 15 amino acids. The CDR3 DNA is TGCAGTGCTAGTGACGCGGTACCTACCTACAATGAGCAGTTCTTC. Translating gives CSASDAVPTYNEQFF.

This clonotype was recorded at least ten times. The chain combines TRBV11-2 with TRBJ1-3; D remains unclear. Germline assignment: CDR1 SGHAT and CDR2 FQNNGV. Deletions cut 1 base from V and 0 bases from J, with 7 bases between. This CDR3 is 15 amino acids long. In DNA form, the CDR3 reads TGTGCCAGCAGCTTAGGACTGAGCTCTGGAAACACCATATATTTT. Its translation: CASSLGLSSGNTIYF.

This clonotype showed up just a few times. V usage is TRBV20-1 and J usage is TRBJ1-6; 7 nucleotides line up with TRBD1. The CDR3 extends over 15 amino acids. Germline V gene lookup returns CDR1 DFQATT and CDR2 SNEGSKA (reference sequence). After removal of 3 bases from V and 5 bases from J, the junction contained 7 bases not matched to a gene. CDR3: CSASDREKNNSPLHF. DNA of the CDR3: TGCAGTGCTAGCGACAGGGAGAAGAATAATTCACCCCTCCACTTT.

This clonotype was seen a handful of times. V usage is TRBV4-2 and J usage is TRBJ2-7, with D unclear. CDR3 length equals 16 residues. Per germline, CDR1 LGHNA and CDR2 YNFKEQ. V was clipped by 0 bases and J by 2 bases, with 14 bases between them. CDR3 amino acids: CASSQDEGQRTYEQYF. The CDR3 bases are TGTGCCAGCAGCCAAGACGAAGGGCAACGTACCTACGAGCAGTACTTC.

This clonotype was counted between two and nine times. The rearrangement joins TRBV7-6 to TRBJ2-5; possible D gene TRBD1, 6 bases. V gave up 2 bases and J gave up 4 bases, with 11 bases separating them. The CDR3 runs to 14 residues. Germline CDR1 and CDR2: SGHVS and FNYEAQ. This CDR3 is CASSLNAGVETQYF. DNA for the CDR3: TGTGCCAGCAGCTTAAATGCAGGGGTAGAGACCCAGTACTTC.

The rearrangement uses TRBV28 and TRBJ2-1; D call uncertain. This CDR3 has 11 residues. The V gene's germline CDR1 is MDHEN and CDR2 SYDVKM. Trimming removed 7 bases from V and 8 bases from J, with 9 bases in between. The CDR3: CASTVADEQFF. CDR3 coding DNA: TGTGCCAGCACCGTAGCCGATGAGCAGTTCTTC.

This clonotype has just a few counts. The J gene is TRBJ2-5, the V gene TRBV29-1, with 14 bases that match TRBD2. In germline, CDR1 is SQVTM, CDR2 ANQGSEA. The length of the CDR3 is 15 residues. V was pared by 4 bases and J by 5 bases, with 6 bases of the junction left unmatched. CDR3 residues: CSVGTSGGLGETQYF. In nucleotides, the CDR3 is TGCAGCGTTGGGACTAGCGGGGGGCTTGGGGAGACCCAGTACTTC.

This clonotype was detected a few times. The V gene is TRBV29-1, the J gene TRBJ2-5, with 7 bases that match TRBD1. The J call may be wrong; the DNA end is better matched by TRBJ2-7. The CDR3 runs to 12 residues. Germline CDR1 SQVTM, CDR2 ANQGSEA. The CDR3 DNA follows: TGCAGCGTGAGTGGGACAGAGAACGAGCAGTACTTC. Encoded protein: CSVSGTENEQYF.

The chain uses TRBV29-1 and TRBJ2-1; 10 bases are shared with TRBD2. CDR1 is SQVTM, CDR2 ANQGSEA, per germline. The CDR3 sequence is 14 residues long. V lost 6 bases to trimming and J lost 4 bases; unmatched junction nucleotides: 6. The CDR3 coding sequence is TGCAGCGTCGGTGGACTAGCGGCATACAATGAGCAGTTCTTC. Translating gives CSVGGLAAYNEQFF.

The V and J genes are TRBV12-3 or TRBV12-4 and TRBJ2-2, with no clear D. CDR3 size: 12 residues. The V end lost 5 bases, the J end lost 5 bases, and 6 bases lay between the germline ends. The CDR3 nucleotides read TGTGCCAGCAGTCCCATGACCGGGGAGCTGTTTTTT. Its protein product is CASSPMTGELFF.

A few counts support this clonotype. The chain is built from TRBV20-1 and TRBJ2-7; D remains unclear. Trimming removed 2 bases at V and 3 bases at J, with 14 bases between. Per germline, CDR1 DFQATT and CDR2 SNEGSKA (reference sequence). The CDR3 is 14 residues long. CDR3 loop: CSARPPGLLYEQYF. DNA for the CDR3: TGCAGTGCTAGACCCCCGGGCCTTCTCTACGAGCAGTACTTC.

The chain recombines TRBV18 with TRBJ2-4; no clear D. The CDR3 consists of 14 residues. CDR1 is KGHSH, CDR2 LQKENI, per germline. V was trimmed by 3 bases and J by 5 bases, leaving 11 bases between them. The chain's CDR3 is CASSPPGRENIQYF. In nucleotides, the CDR3 is TGTGCCAGCTCACCCCCAGGCCGGGAAAACATTCAGTACTTC.

The count of this clonotype is one. The V and J genes are TRBV6-2 or TRBV6-3 and TRBJ1-1; 9 bases line up with TRBD1. This CDR3 region has 19 residues. V trimming: 6 bases; J trimming: 5 bases; junction bases outside the gene matches: 22. Germline CDR1 MNHEY, CDR2 SVGEGT. CDR3 coding DNA: TGTGCCAGCAGCCGTCCCGGGACAGGGTTTACCTTGTCGGAGACTGAAGCTTTCTTT. This codes for CASSRPGTGFTLSETEAFF.

This clonotype was detected a few times. V is TRBV5-5 and J is TRBJ2-4; TRBD1 matches 11 bases. CDR1 and CDR2 (germline): SGHKS, YYEKEE (reference sequence). This CDR3 is built from 13 residues. The J segment lost 7 bases and the V segment lost 4 bases, leaving 1 base of the junction unmatched. In nucleotides, the CDR3 is TGTGCCAGCAGCGGACAGGGGGCCAACATTCAGTACTTC. Protein product: CASSGQGANIQYF.

The gene calls are TRBV6-2 or TRBV6-3 and TRBJ2-2; weak D call: TRBD1 (5 bases). Germline CDR1 is MNHEY and CDR2 is SVGEGT. Between the trimmed V and J ends, which lost 5 bases and 0 bases, there was a span of 7 bases. The CDR3 totals 14 residues. CDR3: CASSRTSNTGELFF. CDR3 in DNA: TGTGCCAGCAGTCGGACATCGAACACCGGGGAGCTGTTTTTT.

This clonotype was seen a few times. This chain connects TRBV20-1 to TRBJ2-5; D remains ambiguous. V was shortened by 6 bases and J by 2 bases, with 16 bases between the two germline ends. Germline lookup yields CDR1 DFQATT and CDR2 SNEGSKA (reference sequence). The CDR3 length is 14 residues. CDR3 coding DNA: TGCAGTGCAGAGACCTACAGATTACAAGAGACCCAGTACTTC. The encoded protein is CSAETYRLQETQYF.